This T cell receptor (beta chain) was sequenced in a study of blood T cell repertoires in COVID-19. In the source study's methods: Nucleated cell number was recorded as an estimate derived from reference gene primer amplification. The method was immunoSEQ multiplex PCR; TCRdb's version includes in-frame clones alone and lacks a portion of them. V, J and clone size derive from that table, while D and trimming were established from the DNA sequence. The repertoire holds about 220,000 clones, with 83% as singletons. Trimming pared 3 bases from V and 7 bases from J, leaving 15 bases between. Germline V gene data show CDR1 as MGHDK and CDR2 as SYGVNS. The CDR3 is 14 amino acids.

The rearrangement uses TRBV25-1 and TRBJ1-2, with unresolved D. This TCR came from a woman aged 40 to 50 with active or convalescent COVID-19. The sample consisted of peripheral blood. As DNA, the CDR3 is TGTGCCAGCAGTGAGGTGGCCCTGGTTCGTGGCTACACCTTC. Translating it yields CASSEVALVRGYTF.